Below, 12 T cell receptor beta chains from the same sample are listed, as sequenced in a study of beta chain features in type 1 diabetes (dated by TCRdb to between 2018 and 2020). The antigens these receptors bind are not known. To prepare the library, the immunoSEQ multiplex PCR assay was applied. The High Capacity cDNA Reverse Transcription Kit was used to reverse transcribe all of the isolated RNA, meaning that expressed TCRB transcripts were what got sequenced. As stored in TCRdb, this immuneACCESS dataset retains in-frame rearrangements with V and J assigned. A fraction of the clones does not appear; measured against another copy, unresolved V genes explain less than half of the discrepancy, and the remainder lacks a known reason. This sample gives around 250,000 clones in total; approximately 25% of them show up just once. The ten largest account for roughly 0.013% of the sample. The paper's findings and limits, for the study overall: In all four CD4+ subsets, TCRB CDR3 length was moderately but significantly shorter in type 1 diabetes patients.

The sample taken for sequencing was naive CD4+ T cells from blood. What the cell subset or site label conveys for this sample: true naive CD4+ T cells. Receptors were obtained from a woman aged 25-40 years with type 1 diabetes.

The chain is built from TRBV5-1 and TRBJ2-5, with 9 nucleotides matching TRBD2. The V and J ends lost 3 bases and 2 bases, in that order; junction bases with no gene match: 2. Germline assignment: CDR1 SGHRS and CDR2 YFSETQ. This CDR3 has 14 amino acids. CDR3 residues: CASSWGLAQETQYF. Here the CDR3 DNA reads TGCGCCAGCAGCTGGGGACTAGCACAAGAGACCCAGTACTTC.

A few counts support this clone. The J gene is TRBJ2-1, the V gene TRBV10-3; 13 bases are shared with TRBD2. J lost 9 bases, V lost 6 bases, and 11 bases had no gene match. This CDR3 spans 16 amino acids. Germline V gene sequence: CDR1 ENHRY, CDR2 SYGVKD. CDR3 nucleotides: TGTGCCATCAGCGGACCGGGACTAGCGGGGAGGGGTGAGCAGTTCTTC. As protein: CAISGPGLAGRGEQFF.

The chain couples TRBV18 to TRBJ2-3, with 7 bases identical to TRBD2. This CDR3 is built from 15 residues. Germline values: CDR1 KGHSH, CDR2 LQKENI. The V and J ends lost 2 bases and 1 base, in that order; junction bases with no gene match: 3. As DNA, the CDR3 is TGTGCCAGCTCACCATCGAGCGGGGGCACAGATACGCAGTATTTT. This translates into CASSPSSGGTDTQYF.

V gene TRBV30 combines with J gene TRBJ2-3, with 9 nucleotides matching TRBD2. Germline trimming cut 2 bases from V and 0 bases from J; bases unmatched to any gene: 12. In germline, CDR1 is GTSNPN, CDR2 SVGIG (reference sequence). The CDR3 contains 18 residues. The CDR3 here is CAWSYGSSGGTSTDTQYF. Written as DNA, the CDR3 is TGTGCCTGGAGTTATGGAAGTAGCGGGGGAACGAGCACAGATACGCAGTATTTT. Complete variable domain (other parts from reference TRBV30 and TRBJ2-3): SQTIHQWPATLVQPVGSPLSLECTVEGTSNPNLYWYRQAAGRGLQLLFYSVGIGQISSEVPQNLSASRPQDRQFILSSKKLLLSDSGFYLCAWSYGSSGGTSTDTQYFGPGTRLTVL.

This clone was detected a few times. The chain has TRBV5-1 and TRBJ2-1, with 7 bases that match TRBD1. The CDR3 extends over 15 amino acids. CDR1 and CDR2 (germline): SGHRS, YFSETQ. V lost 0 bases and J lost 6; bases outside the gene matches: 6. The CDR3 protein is CASSLVETGINEQFF. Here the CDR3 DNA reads TGCGCCAGCAGCTTGGTCGAGACAGGGATCAATGAGCAGTTCTTC.

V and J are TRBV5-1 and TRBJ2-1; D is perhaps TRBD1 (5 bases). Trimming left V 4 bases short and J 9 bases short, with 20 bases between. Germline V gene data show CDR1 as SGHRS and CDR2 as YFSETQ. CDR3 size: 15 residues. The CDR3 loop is CASSLGASLPGEQFF. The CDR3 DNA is TGCGCCAGCAGCCTTGGGGCCAGTCTCCCGGGTGAGCAGTTCTTC.

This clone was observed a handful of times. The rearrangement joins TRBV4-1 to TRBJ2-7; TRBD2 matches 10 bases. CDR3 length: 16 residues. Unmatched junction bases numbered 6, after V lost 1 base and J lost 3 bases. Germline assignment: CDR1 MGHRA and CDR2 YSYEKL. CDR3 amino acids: CASSQVPSGSGYEQYF. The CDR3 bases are TGCGCCAGCAGCCAAGTGCCTAGCGGGAGTGGCTACGAGCAGTACTTC.

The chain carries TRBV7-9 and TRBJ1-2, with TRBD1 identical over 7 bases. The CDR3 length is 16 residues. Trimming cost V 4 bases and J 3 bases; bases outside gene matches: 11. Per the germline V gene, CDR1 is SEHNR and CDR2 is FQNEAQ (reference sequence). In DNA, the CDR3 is TGTGCCAGCAGCTCGGCTACAGGGGTCGGGGACTATGGCTACACCTTC. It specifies CASSSATGVGDYGYTF.

The CDR3 sequence is CATSISSGDYGYTF. The CDR3 DNA follows: TGTGCCACCAGTATCTCGTCGGGGGACTATGGCTACACCTTC. The rearrangement joins TRBV15 to TRBJ1-2; TRBD1 might be the D (5 bases). Trimming took off 6 bases at V and 3 bases at J, with 14 bases between the two ends. The CDR3 contains 14 residues. Germline V CDR1 and CDR2: LNHNV, YYDKDF (reference sequence).

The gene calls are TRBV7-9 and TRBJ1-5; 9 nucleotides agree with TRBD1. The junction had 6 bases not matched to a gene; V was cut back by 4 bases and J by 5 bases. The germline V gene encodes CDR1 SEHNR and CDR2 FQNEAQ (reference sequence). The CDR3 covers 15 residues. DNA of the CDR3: TGTGCCAGCAGCTCCGAGCGGACAGGGGATCAGCCCCAGCATTTT. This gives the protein CASSSERTGDQPQHF.

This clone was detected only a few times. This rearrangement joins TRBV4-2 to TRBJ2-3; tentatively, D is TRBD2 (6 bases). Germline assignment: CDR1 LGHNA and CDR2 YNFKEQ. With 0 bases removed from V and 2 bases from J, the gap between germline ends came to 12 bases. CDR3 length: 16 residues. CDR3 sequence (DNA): TGTGCCAGCAGCCAAGATCGCGCGGGGCACACAGATACGCAGTATTTT. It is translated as CASSQDRAGHTDTQYF.

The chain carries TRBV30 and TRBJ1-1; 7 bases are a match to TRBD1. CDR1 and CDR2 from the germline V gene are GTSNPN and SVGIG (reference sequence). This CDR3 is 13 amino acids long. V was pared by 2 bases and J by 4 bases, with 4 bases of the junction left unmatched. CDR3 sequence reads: CAWSSQGGTEAFF. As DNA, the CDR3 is TGTGCCTGGAGTAGCCAGGGGGGCACTGAAGCTTTCTTT.